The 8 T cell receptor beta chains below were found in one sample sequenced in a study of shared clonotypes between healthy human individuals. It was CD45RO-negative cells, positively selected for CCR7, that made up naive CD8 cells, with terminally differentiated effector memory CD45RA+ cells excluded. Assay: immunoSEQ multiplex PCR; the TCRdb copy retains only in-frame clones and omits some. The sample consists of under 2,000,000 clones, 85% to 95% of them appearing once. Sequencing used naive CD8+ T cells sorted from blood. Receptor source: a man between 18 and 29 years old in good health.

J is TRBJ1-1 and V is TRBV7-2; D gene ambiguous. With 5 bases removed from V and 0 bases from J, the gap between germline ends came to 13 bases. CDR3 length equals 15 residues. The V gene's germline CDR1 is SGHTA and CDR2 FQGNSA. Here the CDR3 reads CASSAHLGVNTEAFF. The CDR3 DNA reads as TGTGCCAGCAGCGCCCACCTTGGGGTGAACACTGAAGCTTTCTTT.

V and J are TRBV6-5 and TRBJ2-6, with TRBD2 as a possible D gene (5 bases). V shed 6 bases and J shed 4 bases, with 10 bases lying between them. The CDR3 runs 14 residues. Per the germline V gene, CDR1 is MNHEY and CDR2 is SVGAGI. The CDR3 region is CASSPTGGANVLTF. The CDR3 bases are TGTGCCAGCAGCCCCACGGGGGGGGCCAACGTCCTGACTTTC.

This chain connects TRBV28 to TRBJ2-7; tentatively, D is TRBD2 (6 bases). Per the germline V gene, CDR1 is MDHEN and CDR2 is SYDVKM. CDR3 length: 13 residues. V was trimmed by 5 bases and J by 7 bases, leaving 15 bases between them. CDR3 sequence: CASSPLWGREQYF. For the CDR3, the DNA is TGTGCCAGCAGTCCCCTTTGGGGGAGGGAGCAGTACTTC.

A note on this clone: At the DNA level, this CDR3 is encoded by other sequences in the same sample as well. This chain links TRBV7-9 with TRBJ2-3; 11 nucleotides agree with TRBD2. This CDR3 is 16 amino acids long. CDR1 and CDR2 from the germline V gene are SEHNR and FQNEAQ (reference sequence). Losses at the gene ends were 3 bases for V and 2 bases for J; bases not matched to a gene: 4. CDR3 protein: CASSLSSGGSTDTQYF. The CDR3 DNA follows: TGTGCCAGCAGCTTGTCTAGCGGGGGGTCCACAGATACGCAGTATTTT.

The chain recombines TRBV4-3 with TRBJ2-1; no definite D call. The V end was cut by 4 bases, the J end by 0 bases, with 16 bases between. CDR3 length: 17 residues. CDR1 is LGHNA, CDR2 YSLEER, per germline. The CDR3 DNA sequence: TGCGCCAGCAGCCTCACGAGCTCCCCAAGCTCCTACAATGAGCAGTTCTTC. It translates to CASSLTSSPSSYNEQFF.

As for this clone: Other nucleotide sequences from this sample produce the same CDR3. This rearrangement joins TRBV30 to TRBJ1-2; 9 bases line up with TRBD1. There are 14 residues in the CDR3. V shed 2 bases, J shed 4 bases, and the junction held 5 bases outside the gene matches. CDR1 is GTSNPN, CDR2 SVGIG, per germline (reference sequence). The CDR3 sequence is CAWSPGTGIYGYTF. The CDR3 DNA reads TGTGCCTGGAGTCCCGGGACAGGGATCTATGGCTACACCTTC.

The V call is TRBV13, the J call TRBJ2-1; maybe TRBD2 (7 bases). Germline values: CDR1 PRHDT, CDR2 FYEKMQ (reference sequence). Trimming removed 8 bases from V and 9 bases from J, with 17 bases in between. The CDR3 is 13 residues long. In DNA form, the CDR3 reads TGTGCCAGCGGGGGAGGCGGGGGCGGTGAGCAGTTCTTC. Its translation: CASGGGGGGEQFF.

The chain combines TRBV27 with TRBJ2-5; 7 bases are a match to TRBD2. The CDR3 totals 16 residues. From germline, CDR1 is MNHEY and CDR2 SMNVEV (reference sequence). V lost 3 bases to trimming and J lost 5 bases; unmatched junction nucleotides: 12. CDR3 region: CASSFSGIWGGETQYF. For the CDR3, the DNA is TGTGCCAGCAGTTTCTCGGGCATTTGGGGGGGGGAGACCCAGTACTTC.